The 3 T cell receptor beta chains reported below all come from one sample, sequenced in a study of regulatory T cells in long-lasting Graves disease. Time point indicated: newly diagnosed GD, antithyroid drugs for less than 3 months. Scientists built the TCR library using RNA that was extracted from PBMCs. According to the study, TCR beta libraries were built with iRepertoire HTBI primers and CDR3-region Arm-PCR. TCRdb itself ran the multiplex PCR reads through MiXCR, one entry per CDR3 protein. The repertoire includes 550,000 to 700,000 distinct CDR3 sequences, 15% to 20% of them detected once, and approximately 12% sits in the top ten. These records were also assigned to another study, of T cells in Graves' hyperthyroidism and ophthalmopathy.

The sample here was peripheral blood mononuclear cells (PBMCs), taken at new diagnosis, from a patient treated with antithyroid drugs. The receptors stem from a young man with Graves disease.

The rearrangement joins TRBV7-3 to TRBJ1-1; 9 bases match TRBD1. V shed 5 bases and J 1 base; nucleotides not matched to a gene: 5. Per the germline V gene, CDR1 is SGHTA and CDR2 is FQGTGA. CDR3 length: 15 residues. The CDR3 nucleotides read TGTGCCAGCAGCATGGACAGGGGCCCGAACACTGAAGCTTTCTTT. Translation: CASSMDRGPNTEAFF.

The genes are TRBV20-1 and TRBJ2-1; a weak D match, TRBD2 (6 bases). The V and J ends lost 6 bases and 0 bases respectively, with 12 bases between them. This CDR3 comprises 14 residues. Germline CDR1 reads DFQATT; CDR2 reads SNEGSKA (reference sequence). CDR3 in amino acids: CSAWDFGSYNEQFF. The CDR3, as DNA: TGCAGTGCATGGGACTTCGGCTCCTACAATGAGCAGTTCTTC.

This clonotype was observed at least ten times. The chain couples TRBV11-2 to TRBJ2-4; possibly TRBD2 for D (5 bases). The V end lost 1 base, the J end lost 0 bases, and 13 bases lay between the germline ends. Germline V CDR1 and CDR2: SGHAT, FQNNGV. This CDR3 is 17 amino acids long. In nucleotides, the CDR3 is TGTGCCAGCAGCTTAGCTAGGGCCGGACTAGCCAAAAACATTCAGTACTTC. This codes for CASSLARAGLAKNIQYF.